What follows are 4 T cell receptor beta chains derived from one specimen sequenced in a study of blood T cell repertoires in COVID-19. Measured with immunoSEQ multiplex PCR; TCRdb has only the in-frame clones, and not every one. The data contain 130,000 to 150,000 clones, 84% of them singletons. Source material: peripheral blood. The origin of the receptors is a human donor in a cohort sampled during active COVID-19.

The chain uses TRBV9 and TRBJ2-5, with 8 bases aligning to TRBD2. This CDR3 comprises 16 residues. Germline lookup yields CDR1 SGDLS and CDR2 YYNGEE. With 4 bases clipped from V and 5 bases from J, the junction kept 13 bases outside the gene matches. CDR3 in amino acids: CASSPQPGGAGETQYF. In nucleotides, the CDR3 is TGTGCCAGCAGCCCACAACCGGGGGGGGCCGGGGAGACCCAGTACTTC. Together with reference TRBV9 and TRBJ2-5, the CDR3 gives the full variable domain: DSGVTQTPKHLITATGQRVTLRCSPRSGDLSVYWYQQSLDQGLQFLIQYYNGEERAKGNILERFSAQQFPDLHSELNLSSLELGDSALYFCASSPQPGGAGETQYFGPGTRLLVL.

The rearrangement links TRBV6-5 to TRBJ2-7; D is perhaps TRBD1 (6 bases). Trimming took off 3 bases at V and 5 bases at J, with 11 bases between the two ends. The CDR3 loop spans 13 amino acids. In germline, CDR1 is MNHEY, CDR2 SVGAGI. The CDR3 nucleotides are TGTGCCAGCAGTTATTTGGGACAACACGAGCAGTACTTC. The encoded protein is CASSYLGQHEQYF.

This clone was seen only a few times. The chain links TRBV4-2 to TRBJ2-2, with 9 nucleotides matching TRBD2. This CDR3 has 18 residues. CDR1 is LGHNA and CDR2 is YNFKEQ in the germline V gene. The trim removed 1 base at V and 2 bases at J, leaving 8 bases unmatched. Written as DNA, the CDR3 is TGTGCCAGCAGCCAAGTGTCCCTAGCGGGGCTCAACACCGGGGAGCTGTTTTTT. Translation gives CASSQVSLAGLNTGELFF.

The rearrangement links TRBV7-3 to TRBJ2-2, with D maybe TRBD1 (6 bases). CDR1 is SGHTA, CDR2 FQGTGA, per germline. The CDR3 spans 15 residues. V was shortened by 3 bases and J by 0 bases, with 8 bases between the two germline ends. The CDR3 loop is CASSFGQTNTGELFF. The CDR3 DNA reads as TGTGCCAGCAGCTTCGGACAGACGAACACCGGGGAGCTGTTTTTT.